This T cell receptor beta chain was profiled in a study of blood T cell dynamics during melanoma immunotherapy. Time point here: week 3, after first cycle of checkpoint inhibitor. Germline CDR1 SGHRS, CDR2 YFSETQ. V lost 0 bases and J 7 bases, leaving 8 bases between the germline ends. The CDR3 consists of 13 residues. Produced via immunoSEQ multiplex PCR; TCRdb's table is partial and in-frame only. The sample includes 9,100 or so clones, 65% to 90% of them seen just once. The source is a human donor with melanoma. The rearrangement uses TRBV5-1 and TRBJ2-1; D gene unclear. The source material was blood, sampled from a patient treated with checkpoint blockade. Here the CDR3 DNA reads TGCGCCAGCAGCTTGGGGGTCGTAAATGAGCAGTTCTTC. Translating gives CASSLGVVNEQFF.